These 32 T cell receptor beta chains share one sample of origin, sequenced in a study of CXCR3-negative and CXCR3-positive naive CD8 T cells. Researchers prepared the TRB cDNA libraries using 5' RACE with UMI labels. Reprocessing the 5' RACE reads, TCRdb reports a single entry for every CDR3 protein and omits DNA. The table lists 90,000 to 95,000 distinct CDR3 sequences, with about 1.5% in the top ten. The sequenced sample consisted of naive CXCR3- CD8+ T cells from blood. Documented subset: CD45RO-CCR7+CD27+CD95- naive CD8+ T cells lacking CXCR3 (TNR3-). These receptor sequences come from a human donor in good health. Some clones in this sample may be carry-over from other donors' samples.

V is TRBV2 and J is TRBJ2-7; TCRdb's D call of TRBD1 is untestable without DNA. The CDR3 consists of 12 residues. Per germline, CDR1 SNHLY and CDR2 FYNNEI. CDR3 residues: CASSVPGLAQYF.

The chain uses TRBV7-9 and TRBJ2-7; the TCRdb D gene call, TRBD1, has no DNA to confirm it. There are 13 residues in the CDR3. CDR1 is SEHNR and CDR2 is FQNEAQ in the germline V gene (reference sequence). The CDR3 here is CASSPTGSHEQYF. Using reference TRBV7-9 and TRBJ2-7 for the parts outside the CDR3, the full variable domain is DTGVSQNPRHKITKRGQNVTFRCDPISEHNRLYWYRQTLGQGPEFLTYFQNEAQLEKSRLLSDRFSAERPKGSFSTLEIQRTEQGDSAMYLCASSPTGSHEQYFGPGTRLTVT.

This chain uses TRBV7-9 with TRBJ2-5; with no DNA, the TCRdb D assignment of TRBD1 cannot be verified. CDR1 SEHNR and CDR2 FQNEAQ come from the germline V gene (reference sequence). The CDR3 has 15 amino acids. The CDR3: CASSVRDGGQETQYF.

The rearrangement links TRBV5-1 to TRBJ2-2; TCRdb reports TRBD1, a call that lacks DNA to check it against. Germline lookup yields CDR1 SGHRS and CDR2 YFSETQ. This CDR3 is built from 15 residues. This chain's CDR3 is CASSAWDSATGELFF. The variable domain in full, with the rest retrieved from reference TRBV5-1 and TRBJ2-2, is KAGVTQTPRYLIKTRGQQVTLSCSPISGHRSVSWYQQTPGQGLQFLFEYFSETQRNKGNFPGRFSGRQFSNSRSEMNVSTLELGDSALYLCASSAWDSATGELFFGEGSRLTVL.

This CDR3 is CASIEYRGSNQPQHF. This chain joins TRBV2 and TRBJ1-5; TCRdb selects TRBD1, and the lack of DNA leaves this call unchecked. The CDR3 is 15 residues long. In germline, CDR1 is SNHLY, CDR2 FYNNEI.

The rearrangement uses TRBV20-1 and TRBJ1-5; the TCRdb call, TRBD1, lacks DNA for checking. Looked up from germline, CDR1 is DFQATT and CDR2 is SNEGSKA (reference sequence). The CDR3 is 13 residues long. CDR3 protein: CSATPGFNQPQHF.

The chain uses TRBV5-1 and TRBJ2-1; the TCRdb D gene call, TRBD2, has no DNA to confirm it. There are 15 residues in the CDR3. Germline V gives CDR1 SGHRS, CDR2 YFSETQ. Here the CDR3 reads CASSFGGLGGNEQFF.

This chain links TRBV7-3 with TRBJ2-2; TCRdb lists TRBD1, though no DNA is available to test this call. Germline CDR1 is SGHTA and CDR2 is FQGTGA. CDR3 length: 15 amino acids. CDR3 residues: CASSYTGGYSGELFF.

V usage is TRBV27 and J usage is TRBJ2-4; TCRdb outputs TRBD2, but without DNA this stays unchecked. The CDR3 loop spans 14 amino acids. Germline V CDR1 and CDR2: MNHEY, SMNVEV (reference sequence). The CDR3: CASNSLAAKNIQYF.

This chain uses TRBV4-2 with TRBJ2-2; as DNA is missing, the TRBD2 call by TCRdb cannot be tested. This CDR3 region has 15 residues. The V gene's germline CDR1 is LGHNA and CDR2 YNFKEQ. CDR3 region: CASSQEEGFTGELFF.

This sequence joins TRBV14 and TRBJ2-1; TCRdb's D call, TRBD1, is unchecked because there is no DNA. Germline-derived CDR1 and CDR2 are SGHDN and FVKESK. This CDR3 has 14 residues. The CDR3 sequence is CASSQSLSYNEQFF.

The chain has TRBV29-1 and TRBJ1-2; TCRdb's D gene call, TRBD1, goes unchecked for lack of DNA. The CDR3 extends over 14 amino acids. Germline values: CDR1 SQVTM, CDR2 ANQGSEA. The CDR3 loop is CSVFDSHDGYGYTF.

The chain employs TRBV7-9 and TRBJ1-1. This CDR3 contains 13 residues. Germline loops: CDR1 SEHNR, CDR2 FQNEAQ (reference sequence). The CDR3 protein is CASSPRDSTEAFF.

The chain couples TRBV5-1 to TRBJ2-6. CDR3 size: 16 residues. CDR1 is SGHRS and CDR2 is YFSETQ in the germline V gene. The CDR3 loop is CASGGQHSSGANVLTF.

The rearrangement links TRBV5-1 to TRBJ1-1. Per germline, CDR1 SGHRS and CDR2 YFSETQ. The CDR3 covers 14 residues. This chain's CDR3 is CASSLTTRNTEAFF.

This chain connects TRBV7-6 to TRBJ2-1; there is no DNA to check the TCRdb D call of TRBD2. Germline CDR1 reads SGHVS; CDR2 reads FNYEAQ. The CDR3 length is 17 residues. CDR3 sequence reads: CASSLPTAGGIYNEQFF.

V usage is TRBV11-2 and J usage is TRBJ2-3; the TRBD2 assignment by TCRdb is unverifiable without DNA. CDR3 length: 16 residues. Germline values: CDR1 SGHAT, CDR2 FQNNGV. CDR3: CASSAGSGGPTDTQYF.

This CDR3 is CASSSYLAGEVNEQFF. The V gene is TRBV27, the J gene TRBJ2-1; absent DNA, TCRdb's TRBD2 call cannot be checked. The CDR3 runs to 16 residues. Germline CDR1 is MNHEY and CDR2 is SMNVEV (reference sequence).

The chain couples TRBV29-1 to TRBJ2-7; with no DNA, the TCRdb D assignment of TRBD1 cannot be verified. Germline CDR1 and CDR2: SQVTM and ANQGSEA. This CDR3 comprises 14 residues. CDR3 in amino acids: CSVRGTGSSYEQYF.

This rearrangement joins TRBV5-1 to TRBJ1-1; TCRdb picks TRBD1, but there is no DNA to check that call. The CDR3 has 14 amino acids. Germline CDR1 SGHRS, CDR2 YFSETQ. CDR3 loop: CASSGQGFTTEAFF.

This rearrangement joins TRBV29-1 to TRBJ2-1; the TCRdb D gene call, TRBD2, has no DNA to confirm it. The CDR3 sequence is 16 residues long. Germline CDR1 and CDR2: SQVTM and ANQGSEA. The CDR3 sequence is CSVEGGLAGGLNEQFF.

CDR3 residues: CASSSDPTDTQYF. The gene calls are TRBV5-1 and TRBJ2-3. The CDR3 sequence is 13 residues long. Per germline, CDR1 SGHRS and CDR2 YFSETQ.

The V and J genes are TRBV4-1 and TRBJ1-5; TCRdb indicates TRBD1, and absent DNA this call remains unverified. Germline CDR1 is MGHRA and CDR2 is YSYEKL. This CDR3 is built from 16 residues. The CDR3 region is CASSQDPGVGNQPQHF.

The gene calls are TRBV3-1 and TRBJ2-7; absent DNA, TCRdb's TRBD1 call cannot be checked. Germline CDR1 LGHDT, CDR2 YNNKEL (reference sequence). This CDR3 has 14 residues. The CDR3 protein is CASSPGQGTYEQYF.

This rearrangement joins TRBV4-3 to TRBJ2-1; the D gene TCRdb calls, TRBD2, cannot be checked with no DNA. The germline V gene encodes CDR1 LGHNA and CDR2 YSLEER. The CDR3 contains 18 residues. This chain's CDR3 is CASSHERLAGGSYNEQFF.

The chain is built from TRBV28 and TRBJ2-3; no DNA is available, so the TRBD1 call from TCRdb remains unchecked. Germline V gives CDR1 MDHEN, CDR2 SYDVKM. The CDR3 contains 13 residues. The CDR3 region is CASSRRGADTQYF.

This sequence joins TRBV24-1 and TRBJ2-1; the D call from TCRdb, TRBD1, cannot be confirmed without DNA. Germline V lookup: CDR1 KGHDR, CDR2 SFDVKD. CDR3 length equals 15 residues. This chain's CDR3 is CAARSGREEYNEQFF.

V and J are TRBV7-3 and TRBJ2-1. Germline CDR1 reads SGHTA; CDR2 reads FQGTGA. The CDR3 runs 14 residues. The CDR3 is CASSPEPGRGEQFF.

CDR3 protein: CASSRGRLWAFF. The chain combines TRBV7-3 with TRBJ1-1. Germline CDR1 is SGHTA and CDR2 is FQGTGA. The CDR3 is made up of 12 amino acids. Variable domain in full (rest from reference TRBV7-3 and TRBJ1-1): GAGVSQTPSNKVTEKGKYVELRCDPISGHTALYWYRQSLGQGPEFLIYFQGTGAADDSGLPNDRFFAVRPEGSVSTLKIQRTERGDSAVYLCASSRGRLWAFFGQGTRLTVV.

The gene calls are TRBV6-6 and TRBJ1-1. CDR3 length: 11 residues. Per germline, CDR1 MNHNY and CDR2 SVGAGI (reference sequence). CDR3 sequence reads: CASVLGTEAFF.

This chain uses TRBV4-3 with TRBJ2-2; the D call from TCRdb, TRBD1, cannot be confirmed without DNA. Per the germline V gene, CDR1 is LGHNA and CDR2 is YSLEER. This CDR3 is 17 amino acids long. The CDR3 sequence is CASSQDRGGSVTGELFF.

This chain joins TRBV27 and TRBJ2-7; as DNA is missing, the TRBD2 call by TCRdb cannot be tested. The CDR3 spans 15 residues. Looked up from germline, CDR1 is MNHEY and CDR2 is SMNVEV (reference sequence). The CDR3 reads CASSSAGLAEREQYF.